The 30 T cell receptor beta chains reported below all come from one sample, sequenced in a study of T cell responses to AZD1222 COVID-19 vaccine. Profiling relied on immunoSEQ multiplex PCR, and the TCRdb table lists in-frame clones only, not all of them. The sample carries 150,000 or so clones, over 90% recorded once. Sequences were derived from peripheral blood, sampled on day 0 of MenACWY control vaccination. The source is an adult in good health.

The chain is built from TRBV15 and TRBJ1-2, with D perhaps matching TRBD1 (5 bases). The CDR3 is made up of 14 amino acids. The V and J ends lost 0 bases and 5 bases respectively, with 10 bases between them. Germline V CDR1 and CDR2: LNHNV, YYDKDF (reference sequence). The CDR3 sequence: CATSRDPQGYGYTF. DNA of the CDR3: TGTGCCACCAGCAGAGATCCGCAGGGATATGGCTACACCTTC.

CDR3 region: CASSLSPAGTDTQYF. Here the CDR3 DNA reads TGTGCCAGCAGCTTAAGTCCGGCGGGCACAGATACGCAGTATTTT. The chain combines TRBV5-4 with TRBJ2-3; D is unresolved. This CDR3 contains 15 residues. Trimming took 2 bases from V and 1 from J, leaving 11 bases between them. Per germline, CDR1 SGHNT and CDR2 YYREEE (reference sequence). The entire variable domain, with the rest obtained from reference TRBV5-4 and TRBJ2-3, is as follows: ETGVTQSPTHLIKTRGQQVTLRCSSQSGHNTVSWYQQALGQGPQFIFQYYREEENGRGNFPPRFSGLQFPNYSSELNVNALELDDSALYLCASSLSPAGTDTQYFGPGTRLTVL.

The chain combines TRBV28 with TRBJ1-6, with unresolved D. CDR1 and CDR2 from the germline V gene are MDHEN and SYDVKM. V lost 6 bases, J lost 7 bases, and 10 bases lay in between. The CDR3 totals 13 residues. The CDR3 loop reads CASSRIGNSPLHF. DNA for the CDR3: TGTGCCAGCAGCCGTATAGGGAATTCACCCCTCCACTTT.

The CDR3 coding sequence is TGTGCCAGCAGCCAAGAGTCCAGGGTTTTAGGACGTGGCTACACCTTC. This codes for CASSQESRVLGRGYTF. The chain uses TRBV3-1 (or the pseudogene TRBV3-2) and TRBJ1-2; possibly TRBD1 for D (5 bases). Trimming stripped 0 bases from V and 7 bases from J, with 18 bases between. The CDR3 is made up of 16 amino acids. Germline V lookup: CDR1 LGHDT, CDR2 YNNKEL (reference sequence).

The chain links TRBV30 to TRBJ2-1, with D perhaps matching TRBD2 (5 bases). V was pared by 5 bases and J by 5 bases, with 13 bases between. The CDR3 length is 13 residues. Germline lookup yields CDR1 GTSNPN and CDR2 SVGIG (reference sequence). CDR3 nucleotides: TGTGCCTGGGCGGAGGACTTAAACAATGAGCAGTTCTTC. It encodes CAWAEDLNNEQFF.

The V gene is TRBV5-6, the J gene TRBJ1-4; D is unclear. From germline, CDR1 is SGHDT and CDR2 YYEEEE. Trimming removed 0 bases from V and 8 bases from J, with 5 bases in between. CDR3 size: 12 residues. The CDR3 nucleotides are TGTGCCAGCAGCTTGGCAGGCGAAAAACTGTTTTTT. Its protein is CASSLAGEKLFF.

The chain links TRBV7-9 to TRBJ2-3; tentative D call: TRBD2 (6 bases). This CDR3 comprises 12 residues. Germline CDR1 and CDR2: SEHNR and FQNEAQ (reference sequence). V lost 8 bases, J lost 4 bases, and 10 bases lay in between. CDR3 loop: CASCWGADTQYF. The CDR3 DNA is TGTGCCAGCTGCTGGGGGGCAGATACGCAGTATTTT.

The chain has TRBV7-2 and TRBJ1-5; D is perhaps TRBD1 (5 bases). V lost 4 bases to trimming and J lost 1 base, with 11 bases between them. In germline, CDR1 is SGHTA, CDR2 FQGNSA. The CDR3 loop spans 15 amino acids. The CDR3 region is CASSSLRDSNQPQHF. DNA for the CDR3: TGTGCCAGCAGCTCCTTAAGGGACAGCAATCAGCCCCAGCATTTT.

The DNA for the CDR3 is TGTGCCAGCAGCTTGACAGGGAGCAGAAACACCATATATTTT. Translating it yields CASSLTGSRNTIYF. V usage is TRBV5-8 and J usage is TRBJ1-3; maybe TRBD1 (6 bases). The V end was cut by 1 base, the J end by 5 bases, with 10 bases between. Germline values: CDR1 SGHTS, CDR2 YDEGEE. The CDR3 is 14 amino acids.

This CDR3 reads CASSFKQGSYGYTF. The CDR3 nucleotides read TGTGCCAGCAGCTTTAAACAGGGGTCCTATGGCTACACCTTC. V gene TRBV7-2 combines with J gene TRBJ1-2; TRBD1 aligns across 7 bases. Per the germline V gene, CDR1 is SGHTA and CDR2 is FQGNSA. The junction had 5 bases not matched to a gene; V was cut back by 3 bases and J by 4 bases. The CDR3 extends over 14 amino acids.

The rearrangement uses TRBV6-6 and TRBJ2-5, with 11 bases identical to TRBD2. Germline values: CDR1 MNHNY, CDR2 SVGAGI (reference sequence). Germline trimming cut 4 bases from V and 1 base from J; bases unmatched to any gene: 2. This CDR3 comprises 15 residues. Here the CDR3 reads CASSWGLAVQETQYF. The CDR3 bases are TGTGCCAGCAGTTGGGGACTAGCGGTCCAAGAGACCCAGTACTTC.

This chain links TRBV28 with TRBJ1-1, with no clear D. The ends were cut back, 6 bases at V and 4 bases at J, with 12 bases in the middle. Germline V CDR1 and CDR2: MDHEN, SYDVKM. The length of the CDR3 is 13 residues. CDR3 DNA: TGTGCCAGCAGCCAAGGAGAGCTCACTGAAGCTTTCTTT. It encodes CASSQGELTEAFF.

V gene TRBV5-1 combines with J gene TRBJ1-6, with D unclear. The CDR3 is 14 amino acids. Germline V CDR1 and CDR2: SGHRS, YFSETQ. V was clipped by 5 bases and J by 13 bases, with 19 bases between them. The CDR3 DNA reads TGCGCCAGCAGGGAAGGGTCCTCCAAGCCGCCCCTCCACTTT. As protein: CASREGSSKPPLHF.

This clone was counted once. The gene calls are TRBV19 and TRBJ2-7; 8 bases line up with TRBD1. Germline CDR1 reads LNHDA; CDR2 reads SQIVND (reference sequence). The CDR3 runs 13 residues. Germline trimming cut 3 bases from V and 6 bases from J; bases unmatched to any gene: 4. In nucleotides, the CDR3 is TGTGCCAGTAGTATGGCAGGGGGCGCCGAGCAGTACTTC. It yields the protein CASSMAGGAEQYF.

The V and J genes are TRBV5-4 and TRBJ2-1; 10 bases are a match to TRBD2. Germline V lookup: CDR1 SGHNT, CDR2 YYREEE (reference sequence). V lost 9 bases to trimming and J lost 7 bases; unmatched junction nucleotides: 7. The CDR3 runs 13 residues. DNA for the CDR3: TGTGCCATCACCACTAGCGGGATTAATGAGCAGTTCTTC. Protein sequence: CAITTSGINEQFF.

The table lists this clone with a count of one. The J gene is TRBJ2-7, the V gene TRBV5-1; 7 positions match TRBD1. Unmatched junction bases numbered 7, after V lost 4 bases and J lost 0 bases. Germline-derived CDR1 and CDR2 are SGHRS and YFSETQ. The CDR3 covers 15 residues. The DNA for the CDR3 is TGCGCCAGCAGCCAGACAGGGCTCAGCTCCTACGAGCAGTACTTC. It yields the protein CASSQTGLSSYEQYF.

The chain uses TRBV7-9 and TRBJ1-5; D unresolved. The CDR3 contains 13 residues. Trimming removed 5 bases from V and 5 bases from J, with 10 bases in between. The germline gives CDR1 SEHNR, CDR2 FQNEAQ (reference sequence). The CDR3: CASSGEAHQPQHF. Written as DNA, the CDR3 is TGTGCCAGCAGCGGGGAGGCTCATCAGCCCCAGCATTTT.

The chain links TRBV16 to TRBJ1-1; tentative D call: TRBD1 (5 bases). V lost 4 bases and J 4 bases, leaving 7 bases between the germline ends. Germline assignment: CDR1 KGHSY and CDR2 FQNENV. The CDR3 length is 12 residues. The CDR3 region has the DNA TGTGCCAGCAGCCCCGGGGGCACTGAAGCTTTCTTT. It translates to CASSPGGTEAFF.

The chain employs TRBV6-6 and TRBJ1-1; no definite D call. The CDR3 totals 15 residues. Trimming shortened V by 5 bases and J by 7 bases, and 20 bases separated the two germline ends. Germline CDR1 MNHNY, CDR2 SVGAGI (reference sequence). The CDR3 protein is CASSRELGREGEAFF. The DNA for the CDR3 is TGTGCCAGCAGTAGAGAACTTGGGAGGGAGGGTGAAGCTTTCTTT.

V usage is TRBV6-5 and J usage is TRBJ2-3; no reliable D call. Germline CDR1 MNHEY, CDR2 SVGAGI. CDR3 length: 13 residues. V was trimmed by 5 bases and J by 6 bases, leaving 12 bases between them. The CDR3 here is CASSPQRVDTQYF. CDR3 sequence (DNA): TGTGCCAGCAGTCCCCAAAGGGTGGATACGCAGTATTTT.

This clone was counted once. This sequence joins TRBV19 and TRBJ2-5; D perhaps matches TRBD2 (5 bases). The germline gives CDR1 LNHDA, CDR2 SQIVND (reference sequence). Trimming pared 3 bases from V and 4 bases from J, leaving 12 bases between. This CDR3 region has 14 residues. The CDR3 region has the DNA TGTGCCAGTAGTATGGAGCCGAGCGGAGAGACCCAGTACTTC. It yields the protein CASSMEPSGETQYF.

This chain joins TRBV19 and TRBJ1-5; tentative D call: TRBD1 (5 bases). This CDR3 spans 17 amino acids. CDR1 is LNHDA and CDR2 is SQIVND in the germline V gene (reference sequence). Trimming cost V 5 bases and J 0 bases, with 17 bases left between them. Written as DNA, the CDR3 is TGTGCCAGTAGTGGGGGACCTGGGGCGTCTAGCAATCAGCCCCAGCATTTT. It encodes CASSGGPGASSNQPQHF.

The CDR3 is CASSQDRVLNEKLFF. The CDR3 DNA sequence: TGTGCCAGCAGCCAGGACAGGGTCCTAAATGAAAAACTGTTTTTT. The rearrangement joins TRBV5-5 to TRBJ1-4; 8 bases are a match to TRBD1. Germline CDR1 and CDR2: SGHKS and YYEKEE (reference sequence). There are 15 residues in the CDR3. V trimming: 4 bases; J trimming: 5 bases; junction bases outside the gene matches: 7.

The chain carries TRBV6-2 or TRBV6-3 and TRBJ1-2; 8 bases line up with TRBD1. Germline values: CDR1 MNHEY, CDR2 SVGEGT. With V trimmed by 5 bases and J by 4 bases, 6 bases remained unmatched. This CDR3 spans 14 amino acids. The CDR3 nucleotides read TGTGCCAGCAGTACTACAGGGGGACCCTATGGCTACACCTTC. Protein: CASSTTGGPYGYTF.

The chain uses TRBV6-2 or TRBV6-3 and TRBJ2-7; D is ambiguous. V dropped 4 bases and J dropped 3 bases, with 10 bases sitting between them. This CDR3 contains 13 residues. In germline, CDR1 is MNHEY, CDR2 SVGEGT. The CDR3 sequence is CASSFGEDYEQYF. For the CDR3, the DNA is TGTGCCAGCAGTTTTGGAGAGGACTACGAGCAGTACTTC.

This chain uses TRBV5-1 with TRBJ1-1; the match to TRBD1 covers 12 bases. This CDR3 is built from 16 residues. The V gene's germline CDR1 is SGHRS and CDR2 YFSETQ. With 2 bases clipped from V and 8 bases from J, the junction kept 10 bases outside the gene matches. CDR3 DNA: TGCGCCAGCAGCTTTATGGGACAGGGGGCCGCCTTCGAAGCTTTCTTT. As protein: CASSFMGQGAAFEAFF.

With respect to this clone: This sample also contains other DNA sequences that code for the same CDR3. The V gene is TRBV19, the J gene TRBJ1-6, with TRBD1 as a possible D gene (5 bases). This CDR3 has 14 amino acids. Per germline, CDR1 LNHDA and CDR2 SQIVND (reference sequence). V shed 1 base and J shed 7 bases, with 8 bases lying between them. CDR3 region: CASSIVGGNSPLHF. CDR3 DNA: TGTGCCAGTAGTATAGTTGGGGGGAATTCACCCCTCCACTTT.

This chain connects TRBV7-2 to TRBJ2-5; D is perhaps TRBD1 (6 bases). Germline CDR1 is SGHTA and CDR2 is FQGNSA. Trimming cost V 1 base and J 5 bases, with 17 bases left between them. The CDR3 totals 16 residues. DNA of the CDR3: TGTGCCAGCAGCTTAGATGCAGGGGTTGGCCGGGAGACCCAGTACTTC. This encodes CASSLDAGVGRETQYF.

This chain joins TRBV29-1 and TRBJ1-2; 7 nucleotides line up with TRBD1. The CDR3 is 13 residues long. CDR1 SQVTM and CDR2 ANQGSEA come from the germline V gene. V lost 6 bases, J lost 8 bases, and 12 bases stayed unmatched. The CDR3 nucleotides are TGCAGCGTGCTGACAGGGACATCGGTCGGCTACACCTTC. The encoded protein is CSVLTGTSVGYTF.

The chain combines TRBV5-1 with TRBJ1-1; 11 bases match TRBD1. The germline gives CDR1 SGHRS, CDR2 YFSETQ. CDR3 size: 14 residues. With 5 bases clipped from V and 4 bases from J, the junction kept 4 bases outside the gene matches. CDR3 in amino acids: CASSVDRGRTEAFF. In DNA form, the CDR3 reads TGCGCCAGCAGTGTGGACAGGGGGCGCACTGAAGCTTTCTTT.